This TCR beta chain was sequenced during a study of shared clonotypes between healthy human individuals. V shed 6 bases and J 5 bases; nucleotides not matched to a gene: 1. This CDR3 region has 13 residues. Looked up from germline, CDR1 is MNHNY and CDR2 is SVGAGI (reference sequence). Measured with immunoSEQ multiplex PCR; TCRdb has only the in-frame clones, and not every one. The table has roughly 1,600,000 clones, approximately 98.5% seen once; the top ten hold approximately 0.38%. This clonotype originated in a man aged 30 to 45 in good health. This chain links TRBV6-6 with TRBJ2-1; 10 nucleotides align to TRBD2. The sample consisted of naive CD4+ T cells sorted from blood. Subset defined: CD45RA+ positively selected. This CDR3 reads CASSGLADNEQFF. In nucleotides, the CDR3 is TGTGCCAGCAGCGGACTAGCGGACAATGAGCAGTTCTTC.